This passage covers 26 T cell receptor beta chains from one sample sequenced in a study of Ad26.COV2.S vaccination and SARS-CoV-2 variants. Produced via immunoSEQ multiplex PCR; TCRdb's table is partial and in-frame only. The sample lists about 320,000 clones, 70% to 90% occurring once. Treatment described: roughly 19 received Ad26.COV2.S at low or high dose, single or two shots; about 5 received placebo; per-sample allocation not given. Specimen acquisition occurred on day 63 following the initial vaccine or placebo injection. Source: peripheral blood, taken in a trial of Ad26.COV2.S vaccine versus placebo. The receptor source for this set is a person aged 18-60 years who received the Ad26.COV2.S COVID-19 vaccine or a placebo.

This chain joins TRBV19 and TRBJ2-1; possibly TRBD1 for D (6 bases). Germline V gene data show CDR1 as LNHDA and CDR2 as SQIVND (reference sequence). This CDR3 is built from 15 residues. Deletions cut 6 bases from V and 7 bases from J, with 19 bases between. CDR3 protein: CASSLRDTFTNEQFF. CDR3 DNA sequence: TGTGCCAGTAGCCTCCGGGACACCTTTACGAATGAGCAGTTCTTC. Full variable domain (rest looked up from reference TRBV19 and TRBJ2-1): DGGITQSPKYLFRKEGQNVTLSCEQNLNHDAMYWYRQDPGQGLRLIYYSQIVNDFQKGDIAEGYSVSREKKESFPLTVTSAQKNPTAFYLCASSLRDTFTNEQFFGPGTRLTVL.

The CDR3 loop is CASTGTGLYEQYF. The DNA of the CDR3 is TGCGCCAGTACCGGGACAGGGTTATACGAGCAGTACTTC. The chain joins TRBV10-1 to TRBJ2-7, with 9 bases matching TRBD1. The CDR3 covers 13 residues. CDR1 WNHNN and CDR2 SYGVQD come from the germline V gene (reference sequence). V was pared by 9 bases and J by 4 bases, with 7 bases of the junction left unmatched.

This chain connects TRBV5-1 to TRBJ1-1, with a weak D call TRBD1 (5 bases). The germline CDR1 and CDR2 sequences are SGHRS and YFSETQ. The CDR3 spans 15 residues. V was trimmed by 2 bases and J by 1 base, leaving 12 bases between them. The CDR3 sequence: CASSFGAQTNTEAFF. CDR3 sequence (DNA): TGCGCCAGCAGCTTTGGGGCGCAGACGAACACTGAAGCTTTCTTT.

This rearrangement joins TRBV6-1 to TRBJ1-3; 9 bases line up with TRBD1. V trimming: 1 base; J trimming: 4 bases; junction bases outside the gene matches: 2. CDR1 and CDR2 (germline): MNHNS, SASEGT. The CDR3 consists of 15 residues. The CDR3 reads CASSEVGQGGNTIYF. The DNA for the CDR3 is TGTGCCAGCAGTGAAGTGGGACAGGGAGGAAACACCATATATTTT.

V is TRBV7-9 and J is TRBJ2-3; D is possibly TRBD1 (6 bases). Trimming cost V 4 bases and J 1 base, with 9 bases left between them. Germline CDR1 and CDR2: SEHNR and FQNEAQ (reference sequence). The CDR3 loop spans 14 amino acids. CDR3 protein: CASSSGVGTDTQYF. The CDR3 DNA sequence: TGTGCCAGCAGCTCAGGGGTAGGCACAGATACGCAGTATTTT.

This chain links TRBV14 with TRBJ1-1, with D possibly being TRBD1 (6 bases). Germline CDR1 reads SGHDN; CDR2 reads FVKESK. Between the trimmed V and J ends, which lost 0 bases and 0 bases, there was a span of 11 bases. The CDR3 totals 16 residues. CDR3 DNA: TGTGCCAGCAGCCAAGAGAGATACAGGGTGAACACTGAAGCTTTCTTT. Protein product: CASSQERYRVNTEAFF.

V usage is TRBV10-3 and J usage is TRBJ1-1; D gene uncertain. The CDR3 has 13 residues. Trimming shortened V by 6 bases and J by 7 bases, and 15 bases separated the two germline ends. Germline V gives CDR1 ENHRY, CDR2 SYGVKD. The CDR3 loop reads CAISAGMQYEAFF. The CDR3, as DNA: TGTGCCATCAGCGCCGGTATGCAGTATGAAGCTTTCTTT.

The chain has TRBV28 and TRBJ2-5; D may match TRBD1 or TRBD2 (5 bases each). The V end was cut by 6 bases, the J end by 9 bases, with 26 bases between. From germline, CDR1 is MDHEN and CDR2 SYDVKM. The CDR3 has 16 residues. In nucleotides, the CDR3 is TGTGCCAGCAGCAAAGGGCCCGCATATCGGGGCTTGGCCCAGTACTTC. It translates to CASSKGPAYRGLAQYF.

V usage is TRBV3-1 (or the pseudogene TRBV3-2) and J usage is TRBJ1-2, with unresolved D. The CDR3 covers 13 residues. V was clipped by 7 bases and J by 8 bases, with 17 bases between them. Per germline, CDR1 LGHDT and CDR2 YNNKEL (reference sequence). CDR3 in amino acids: CASTGSGFSGYTF. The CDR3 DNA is TGTGCCAGCACCGGGTCGGGGTTTAGCGGCTACACCTTC.

The CDR3 DNA sequence: TGTGCCAGCAGCGTAGCCTCCGGGACAGGGCGCTATGGCTACACCTTC. Translation gives CASSVASGTGRYGYTF. This chain connects TRBV9 to TRBJ1-2, with 9 bases identical to TRBD1. The CDR3 loop spans 16 amino acids. Germline CDR1 reads SGDLS; CDR2 reads YYNGEE. V was pared by 0 bases and J by 4 bases, with 7 bases of the junction left unmatched.

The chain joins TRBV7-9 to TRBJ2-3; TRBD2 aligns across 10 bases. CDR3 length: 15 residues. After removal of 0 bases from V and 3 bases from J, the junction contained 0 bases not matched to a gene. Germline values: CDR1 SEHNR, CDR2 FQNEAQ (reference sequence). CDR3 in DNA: TGTGCCAGCAGCTTAGCAGCGGGAGGGACAGATACGCAGTATTTT. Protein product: CASSLAAGGTDTQYF. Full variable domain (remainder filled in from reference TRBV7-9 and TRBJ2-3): DTGVSQNPRHKITKRGQNVTFRCDPISEHNRLYWYRQTLGQGPEFLTYFQNEAQLEKSRLLSDRFSAERPKGSFSTLEIQRTEQGDSAMYLCASSLAAGGTDTQYFGPGTRLTVL.

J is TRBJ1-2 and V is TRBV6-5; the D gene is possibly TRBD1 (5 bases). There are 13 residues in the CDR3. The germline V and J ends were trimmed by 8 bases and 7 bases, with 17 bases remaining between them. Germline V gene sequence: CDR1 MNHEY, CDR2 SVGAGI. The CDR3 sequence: CASRAGGEGGYTF. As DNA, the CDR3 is TGTGCCAGCCGCGCCGGAGGGGAGGGTGGCTACACCTTC.

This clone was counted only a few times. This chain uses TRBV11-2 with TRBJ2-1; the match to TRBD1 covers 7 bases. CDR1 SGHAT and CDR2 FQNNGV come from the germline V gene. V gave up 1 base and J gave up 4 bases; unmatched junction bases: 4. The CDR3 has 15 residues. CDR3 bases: TGTGCCAGCAGCTTAGGTGCGACAGGGTACAATGAGCAGTTCTTC. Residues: CASSLGATGYNEQFF.

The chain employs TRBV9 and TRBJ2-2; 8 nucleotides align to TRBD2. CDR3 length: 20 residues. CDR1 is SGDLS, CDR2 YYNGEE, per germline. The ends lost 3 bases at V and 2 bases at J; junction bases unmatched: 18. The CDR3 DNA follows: TGTGCCAGCAGCGCCCGACTAGCCGGAGCGGGGGCTTATAACACCGGGGAGCTGTTTTTT. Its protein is CASSARLAGAGAYNTGELFF.

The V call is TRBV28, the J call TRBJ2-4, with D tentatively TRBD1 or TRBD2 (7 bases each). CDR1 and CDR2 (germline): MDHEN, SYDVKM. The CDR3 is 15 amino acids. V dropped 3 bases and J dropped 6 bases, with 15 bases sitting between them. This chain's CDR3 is CASSFRGGLGNIQYF. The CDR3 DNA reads TGTGCCAGCAGTTTCAGGGGGGGGCTTGGAAACATTCAGTACTTC. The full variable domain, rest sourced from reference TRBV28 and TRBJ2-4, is DVKVTQSSRYLVKRTGEKVFLECVQDMDHENMFWYRQDPGLGLRLIYFSYDVKMKEKGDIPEGYSVSREKKERFSLILESASTNQTSMYLCASSFRGGLGNIQYFGAGTRLSVL.

CDR3 sequence (DNA): TGTGCCAGCAGCGTCAGACCGGTCTGGGGAAACACCATATATTTT. Amino acid sequence: CASSVRPVWGNTIYF. The chain combines TRBV9 with TRBJ1-3; no reliable D call. The CDR3 extends over 15 amino acids. V was shortened by 2 bases and J by 4 bases, with 13 bases between the two germline ends. Germline V CDR1 and CDR2: SGDLS, YYNGEE.

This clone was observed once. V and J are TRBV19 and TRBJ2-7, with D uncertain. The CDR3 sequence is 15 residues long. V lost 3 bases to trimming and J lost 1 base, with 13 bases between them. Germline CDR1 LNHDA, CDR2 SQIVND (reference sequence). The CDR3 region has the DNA TGTGCCAGTAGTATCGGCAGAAAGATTTCCTACGAGCAGTACTTC. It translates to CASSIGRKISYEQYF.

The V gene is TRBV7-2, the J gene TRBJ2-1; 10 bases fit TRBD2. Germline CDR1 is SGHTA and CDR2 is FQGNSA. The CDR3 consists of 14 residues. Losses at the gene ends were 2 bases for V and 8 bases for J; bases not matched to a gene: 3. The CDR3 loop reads CASSLTSGVDEQFF. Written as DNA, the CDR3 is TGTGCCAGCAGCTTAACTAGCGGGGTAGATGAGCAGTTCTTC.

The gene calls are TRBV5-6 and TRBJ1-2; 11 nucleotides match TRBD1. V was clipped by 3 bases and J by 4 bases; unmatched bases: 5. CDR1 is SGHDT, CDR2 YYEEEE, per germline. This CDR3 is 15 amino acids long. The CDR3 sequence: CASSWKGQGGYGYTF. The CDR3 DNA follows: TGTGCCAGCAGCTGGAAGGGACAGGGGGGCTATGGCTACACCTTC.

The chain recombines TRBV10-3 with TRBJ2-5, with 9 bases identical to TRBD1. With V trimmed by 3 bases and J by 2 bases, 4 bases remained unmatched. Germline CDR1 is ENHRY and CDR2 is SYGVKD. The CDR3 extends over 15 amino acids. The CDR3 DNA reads TGTGCCATCAGTGACGAGGGACAGGGACAAGAGACCCAGTACTTC. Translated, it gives CAISDEGQGQETQYF.

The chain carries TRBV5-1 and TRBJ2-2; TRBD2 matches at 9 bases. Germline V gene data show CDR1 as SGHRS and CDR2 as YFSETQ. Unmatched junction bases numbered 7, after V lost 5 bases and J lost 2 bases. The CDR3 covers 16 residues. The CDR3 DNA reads TGCGCCAGCAGATCATTAGCGGGGGCTAACACCGGGGAGCTGTTTTTT. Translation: CASRSLAGANTGELFF.

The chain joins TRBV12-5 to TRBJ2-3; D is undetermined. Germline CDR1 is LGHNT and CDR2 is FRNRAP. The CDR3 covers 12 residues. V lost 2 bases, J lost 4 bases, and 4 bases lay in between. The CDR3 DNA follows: TGTGCTAGTGGTTTGACCCCAGATACGCAGTATTTT. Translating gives CASGLTPDTQYF.

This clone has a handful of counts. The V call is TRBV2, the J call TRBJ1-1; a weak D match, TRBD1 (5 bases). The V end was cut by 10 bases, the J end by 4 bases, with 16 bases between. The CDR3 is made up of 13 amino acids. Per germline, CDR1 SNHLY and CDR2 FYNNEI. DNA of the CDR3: TGTGCCATCCCACAGGCGCCAGGCACTGAAGCTTTCTTT. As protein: CAIPQAPGTEAFF.

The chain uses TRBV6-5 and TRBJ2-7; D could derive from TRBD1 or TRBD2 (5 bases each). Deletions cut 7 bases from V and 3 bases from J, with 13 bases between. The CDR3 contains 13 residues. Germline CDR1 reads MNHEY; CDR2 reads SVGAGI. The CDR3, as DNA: TGTGCCAGCACTCCGGGACGTAACTACGAGCAGTACTTC. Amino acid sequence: CASTPGRNYEQYF.

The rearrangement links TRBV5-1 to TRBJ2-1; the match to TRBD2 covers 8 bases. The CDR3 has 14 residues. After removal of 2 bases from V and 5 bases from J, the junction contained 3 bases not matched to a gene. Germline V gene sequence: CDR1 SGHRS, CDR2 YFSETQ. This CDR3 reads CASSLPGGHNEQFF. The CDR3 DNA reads TGCGCCAGCAGCTTACCGGGGGGGCACAATGAGCAGTTCTTC.

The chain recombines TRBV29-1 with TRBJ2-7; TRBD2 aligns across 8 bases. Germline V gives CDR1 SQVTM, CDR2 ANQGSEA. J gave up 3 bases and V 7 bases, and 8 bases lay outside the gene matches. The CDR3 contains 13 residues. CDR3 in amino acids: CSATPGTSYEQYF. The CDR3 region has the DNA TGCAGCGCGACCCCCGGGACTAGCTACGAGCAGTACTTC.